A single sample is the source of the 26 T cell receptor beta chains below, sequenced in a study of spatial heterogeneity in lung cancer. This sample's time point: sample taken at primary tumor resection. Whole RNA came from tumor, nontumor lung or frozen PBMC and was sequenced without being sorted. Using its own MiXCR run on the 5' RACE reads, TCRdb lists one record per CDR3 protein. The sample lists around 92,000 distinct CDR3 sequences, approximately 12% occurring once. The starting material was PBMCs, obtained at surgery. These receptors were obtained from a male donor with early-stage non-small cell lung cancer.

In its sample, this clonotype was seen a few times. J is TRBJ2-4 and V is TRBV19; TRBD1 or TRBD2 may be the D gene (5 bases each). This CDR3 spans 19 amino acids. Trimming shortened V by 4 bases and J by 0 bases, and 22 bases separated the two germline ends. Germline CDR1 is LNHDA and CDR2 is SQIVND (reference sequence). The CDR3 nucleotides are TGTGCCAGTAGTAGTTCCGGGACCACCTTGGAAATAGCCAAAAACATTCAGTACTTC. It is translated as CASSSSGTTLEIAKNIQYF.

The chain couples TRBV6-1 to TRBJ1-5; D is unclear. This CDR3 contains 15 residues. V was shortened by 2 bases and J by 0 bases, with 8 bases between the two germline ends. Germline CDR1 reads MNHNS; CDR2 reads SASEGT. CDR3 nucleotides: TGTGCCAGCAGTGAACAGAGTAATAGCAATCAGCCCCAGCATTTT. Translation: CASSEQSNSNQPQHF.

In its sample, this clonotype was seen many times. The chain uses TRBV6-5 and TRBJ2-1; 11 bases are shared with TRBD2. Germline CDR1 MNHEY, CDR2 SVGAGI. V lost 5 bases and J lost 7; bases outside the gene matches: 10. The CDR3 consists of 16 residues. In nucleotides, the CDR3 is TGTGCCAGCAGTGGGACCGGGACTAGCGGACTTAATGAGCAGTTCTTC. Translated: CASSGTGTSGLNEQFF.

This clonotype was recorded a few times. The chain combines TRBV5-4 with TRBJ1-6, with D unclear. V lost 6 bases and J lost 2, with 3 bases in between. The CDR3 length is 12 residues. The germline CDR1 and CDR2 sequences are SGHNT and YYREEE (reference sequence). The CDR3 bases are TGTGCCAGCAATGCCTATAATTCACCCCTCCACTTT. Encoded protein: CASNAYNSPLHF.

This clonotype has at least ten counts. The J gene is TRBJ2-1, the V gene TRBV24-1, with a tentative D call TRBD1 (5 bases). Germline V gene data show CDR1 as KGHDR and CDR2 as SFDVKD. The CDR3 is made up of 11 amino acids. The V gene lost 10 bases and the J gene lost 5 bases, with 8 bases spanning the gap. In nucleotides, the CDR3 is TGTGCCACGCAGGGAAACAATGAGCAGTTCTTC. Residues: CATQGNNEQFF.

In this sample, this clonotype turned up many times. The chain joins TRBV7-2 to TRBJ2-1, with 10 bases lining up with TRBD2. V trimming: 5 bases; J trimming: 6 bases; junction bases outside the gene matches: 7. The CDR3 runs 15 residues. The germline CDR1 and CDR2 sequences are SGHTA and FQGNSA. The CDR3 is CASSPPLAGVNEQFF. The CDR3 bases are TGTGCCAGCAGCCCACCCCTAGCGGGGGTCAATGAGCAGTTCTTC.

The sample holds a few counts of this clonotype. The chain employs TRBV5-1 and TRBJ2-1; D gene uncertain. Trimming removed 0 bases at V and 8 bases at J, with 18 bases between. Germline V lookup: CDR1 SGHRS, CDR2 YFSETQ. The CDR3 length is 16 residues. CDR3 loop: CASSLGGDSGLDEQFF. The CDR3, as DNA: TGCGCCAGCAGCTTGGGTGGAGATAGTGGCTTGGATGAGCAGTTCTTC.

This clonotype was detected a few times. The rearrangement links TRBV12-3 or TRBV12-4 to TRBJ1-5; 9 nucleotides align to TRBD1. V lost 5 bases and J lost 4; bases outside the gene matches: 6. The CDR3 runs to 15 residues. This CDR3 is CASSHPGTGNQPQHF. In DNA form, the CDR3 reads TGTGCCAGCAGTCACCCCGGGACAGGGAATCAGCCCCAGCATTTT.

V gene TRBV7-9 combines with J gene TRBJ2-2; TRBD1 is a possible D gene (6 bases). CDR1 is SEHNR and CDR2 is FQNEAQ in the germline V gene (reference sequence). The V end was cut by 5 bases, the J end by 5 bases, with 18 bases between. The CDR3 covers 16 residues. The DNA for the CDR3 is TGTGCCAGCAGCCCAGGGGACCGTCAAAGGACCGGGGAGCTGTTTTTT. It translates to CASSPGDRQRTGELFF.

The V call is TRBV4-3, the J call TRBJ2-3; TRBD2 aligns across 9 bases. Germline trimming cut 1 base from V and 3 bases from J; bases unmatched to any gene: 5. This CDR3 has 16 amino acids. Germline V gene sequence: CDR1 LGHNA, CDR2 YSLEER. The chain's CDR3 is CASSQGLAGRTDTQYF. CDR3 sequence (DNA): TGCGCCAGCAGCCAAGGTCTAGCGGGGCGTACAGATACGCAGTATTTT.

This chain links TRBV29-1 with TRBJ1-1; weak D call: TRBD1 (6 bases). Trimming stripped 2 bases from V and 4 bases from J, with 11 bases between. This CDR3 comprises 13 residues. From germline, CDR1 is SQVTM and CDR2 ANQGSEA. CDR3 loop: CSVEPGGATEAFF. DNA of the CDR3: TGCAGCGTTGAACCCGGGGGCGCCACTGAAGCTTTCTTT.

The CDR3 reads CSLEKGNNYGYTF. In nucleotides, the CDR3 is TGCAGCCTGGAGAAGGGGAATAACTATGGCTACACCTTC. The chain recombines TRBV29-1 with TRBJ1-2; tentative D call: TRBD1 (5 bases). This CDR3 spans 13 amino acids. V dropped 8 bases and J dropped 1 base, with 14 bases sitting between them. CDR1 is SQVTM and CDR2 is ANQGSEA in the germline V gene.

The chain employs TRBV7-3 and TRBJ2-2; D uncertain. The CDR3 runs to 12 residues. Germline values: CDR1 SGHTA, CDR2 FQGTGA. Trimming removed 4 bases from V and 4 bases from J, with 4 bases in between. CDR3 sequence: CASSSFTGELFF. DNA for the CDR3: TGTGCCAGCAGCTCGTTCACCGGGGAGCTGTTTTTT.

This clonotype has more than one count but fewer than ten. The chain has TRBV5-1 and TRBJ2-7; possible D gene TRBD2, 6 bases. In germline, CDR1 is SGHRS, CDR2 YFSETQ. The CDR3 consists of 13 residues. Between the trimmed V and J ends, which lost 5 bases and 5 bases, there was a span of 14 bases. The CDR3 DNA is TGCGCCAGCAGTTCCGGGGCTAGCGACGAGCAGTACTTC. Translation gives CASSSGASDEQYF. The variable domain in full, completed from reference TRBV5-1 and TRBJ2-7, reads KAGVTQTPRYLIKTRGQQVTLSCSPISGHRSVSWYQQTPGQGLQFLFEYFSETQRNKGNFPGRFSGRQFSNSRSEMNVSTLELGDSALYLCASSSGASDEQYFGPGTRLTVT.

The sample holds a few counts of this clonotype. This chain joins TRBV7-9 and TRBJ2-5, with TRBD1 as a possible D gene (6 bases). V was trimmed by 0 bases and J by 9 bases, leaving 11 bases between them. The CDR3 runs to 13 residues. Germline-derived CDR1 and CDR2 are SEHNR and FQNEAQ (reference sequence). The CDR3 spells CASSLALGQSQYF. The CDR3 DNA reads TGTGCCAGCAGCTTAGCACTCGGACAGTCCCAGTACTTC.

V and J are TRBV11-3 and TRBJ1-6; D possibly corresponds to TRBD1 (5 bases). The germline gives CDR1 SGHNT, CDR2 YENEEA. V lost 0 bases to trimming and J lost 0 bases, with 12 bases between them. The CDR3 has 18 residues. CDR3 nucleotide sequence: TGTGCCAGCAGCTTAGATTATCGGGACGGCTCCTATAATTCACCCCTCCACTTT. It translates to CASSLDYRDGSYNSPLHF.

The V call is TRBV5-1, the J call TRBJ2-5, with 8 bases lining up with TRBD2. The CDR3 is 14 amino acids. The V gene's germline CDR1 is SGHRS and CDR2 YFSETQ. Trimming cost V 7 bases and J 1 base; bases outside gene matches: 6. The CDR3 is CASYKGTSQETQYF. The CDR3 nucleotides read TGCGCCAGCTACAAGGGGACTAGCCAAGAGACCCAGTACTTC.

The V gene is TRBV28, the J gene TRBJ2-4, with D unclear. The germline gives CDR1 MDHEN, CDR2 SYDVKM. CDR3 size: 13 residues. The ends were cut back, 5 bases at V and 0 bases at J, with 5 bases in the middle. CDR3 amino acids: CASSVKAKNIQYF. The CDR3, as DNA: TGTGCCAGCAGTGTCAAAGCCAAAAACATTCAGTACTTC.

Of note for this clonotype: A read error may produce the germline difference seen at one junction end. The chain recombines TRBV5-1 with TRBJ1-5; 8 nucleotides line up with TRBD1. CDR1 and CDR2 from the germline V gene are SGHRS and YFSETQ. This CDR3 is 15 amino acids long. The CDR3: CTSSLGQGSNQPQHF. As DNA, the CDR3 is TGCACCAGCAGCTTAGGACAGGGAAGCAATCAGCCCCAGCATTTT.

This clonotype was recorded a few times. This rearrangement joins TRBV20-1 to TRBJ2-4, with 8 bases fitting TRBD2. Unmatched junction bases numbered 10, after V lost 3 bases and J lost 6 bases. This CDR3 region has 15 residues. Germline V gives CDR1 DFQATT, CDR2 SNEGSKA (reference sequence). This chain's CDR3 is CSASDTVAGTNIQYF. CDR3 nucleotides: TGCAGTGCTAGCGACACAGTAGCGGGAACAAACATTCAGTACTTC.

This clonotype showed up just a few times. The chain is built from TRBV7-9 and TRBJ1-5, with D possibly matching TRBD1 (6 bases). The CDR3 is 14 amino acids. Per germline, CDR1 SEHNR and CDR2 FQNEAQ (reference sequence). Trimming shortened V by 1 base and J by 5 bases, and 9 bases separated the two germline ends. The CDR3 coding sequence is TGTGCCAGCAGCTTAGGTCAGGGGCATCAGCCCCAGCATTTT. Residues: CASSLGQGHQPQHF. The whole variable domain, filled in from reference TRBV7-9 and TRBJ1-5, reads DTGVSQNPRHKITKRGQNVTFRCDPISEHNRLYWYRQTLGQGPEFLTYFQNEAQLEKSRLLSDRFSAERPKGSFSTLEIQRTEQGDSAMYLCASSLGQGHQPQHFGDGTRLSIL.

This clonotype was counted only a few times. The chain combines TRBV9 with TRBJ2-3; maybe TRBD1 (5 bases). From germline, CDR1 is SGDLS and CDR2 YYNGEE. Trimming stripped 0 bases from V and 2 bases from J, with 10 bases between. The CDR3 is 15 residues long. This CDR3 reads CASSVGRGYTDTQYF. The CDR3, as DNA: TGTGCCAGCAGCGTAGGTAGGGGATACACAGATACGCAGTATTTT.

The V and J genes are TRBV4-3 and TRBJ2-7; D perhaps matches TRBD2 (6 bases). Germline V gene lookup returns CDR1 LGHNA and CDR2 YSLEER. The CDR3 spans 16 residues. V was clipped by 1 base and J by 0 bases, with 13 bases between them. The DNA of the CDR3 is TGCGCCAGCAGCCAAGCCCTGGGGGGTGGCTCCTACGAGCAGTACTTC. Amino acids: CASSQALGGGSYEQYF.

J is TRBJ2-1 and V is TRBV24-1, with 8 bases lining up with TRBD1. Trimming cost V 6 bases and J 8 bases; bases outside gene matches: 5. The germline gives CDR1 KGHDR, CDR2 SFDVKD. The CDR3 contains 13 residues. CDR3 bases: TGTGCCACCAGTTGGAGACAGGGGTATGAGCAGTTCTTC. Its translation is CATSWRQGYEQFF.

The table lists this clonotype with a few counts. This chain links TRBV6-5 with TRBJ1-2; D uncertain. In germline, CDR1 is MNHEY, CDR2 SVGAGI. The CDR3 loop spans 16 amino acids. V lost 5 bases and J 8 bases, leaving 24 bases between the germline ends. In DNA form, the CDR3 reads TGTGCCAGCAGTAAAGGGCCTCGGAGCGGGTCTTTAGGCTACACCTTC. It encodes CASSKGPRSGSLGYTF.

The sample holds a few counts of this clonotype. J is TRBJ2-2 and V is TRBV6-2 or TRBV6-3; 7 bases agree with TRBD1. The V gene's germline CDR1 is MNHEY and CDR2 SVGEGT. The V gene end was trimmed by 0 bases and the J gene end by 3 bases; junction bases not matched to a gene: 1. The CDR3 loop spans 15 amino acids. The CDR3, as DNA: TGTGCCAGCAGTTACTCAGACAGGGACACCGGGGAGCTGTTTTTT. Protein product: CASSYSDRDTGELFF.